The 22 T cell receptor beta chains below were found in one sample sequenced in a study of blood T cells in healthy people across ages. Primed by a sample-barcoded 5' primer and a J-beta primer mix, a second PCR proceeded for about 6 to 11 cycles. TCRdb analysed the 5' RACE reads with MiXCR anew, one entry per CDR3 protein. In the table there are approximately 790,000 distinct CDR3 sequences, around 62% of which are singletons. Sequenced sample: blood. All receptors derive from a man aged 30-40 years in good health.

The V gene is TRBV9, the J gene TRBJ2-1; D remains unclear. V dropped 4 bases and J dropped 4 bases, with 18 bases sitting between them. CDR1 is SGDLS and CDR2 is YYNGEE in the germline V gene. The CDR3 is 16 amino acids. CDR3 sequence reads: CASSPSGWADYNEQFF. The CDR3 bases are TGTGCCAGCAGCCCTTCCGGGTGGGCGGATTACAATGAGCAGTTCTTC.

V is TRBV20-1 and J is TRBJ1-6, with a weak D call TRBD1 (5 bases). This CDR3 is 16 amino acids long. The V end lost 3 bases, the J end lost 2 bases, and 14 bases lay between the germline ends. Germline CDR1 is DFQATT and CDR2 is SNEGSKA (reference sequence). The CDR3 protein is CSASSQGQPYNSPLHF. The CDR3 region has the DNA TGCAGTGCTAGTAGTCAGGGCCAACCCTATAATTCACCCCTCCACTTT.

V is TRBV10-2 and J is TRBJ2-1; TRBD2 might be the D (7 bases). Germline values: CDR1 WSHSY, CDR2 SAAADI. V lost 3 bases, J lost 5 bases, and 14 bases lay in between. The CDR3 sequence is 15 residues long. The CDR3 sequence: CASSEGRGGNNEQFF. The CDR3 nucleotides are TGCGCCAGCAGTGAAGGGAGGGGGGGAAACAATGAGCAGTTCTTC.

The chain is built from TRBV20-1 and TRBJ2-3, with 7 bases that match TRBD2. V gave up 2 bases and J gave up 0 bases; unmatched junction bases: 11. Germline lookup yields CDR1 DFQATT and CDR2 SNEGSKA (reference sequence). The CDR3 length is 17 residues. Here the CDR3 DNA reads TGCAGTGCTAGACCATTCGGGGACTACCTCAGCACAGATACGCAGTATTTT. The encoded protein is CSARPFGDYLSTDTQYF.

This clonotype has a handful of counts. V usage is TRBV6-6 and J usage is TRBJ2-7; 10 positions agree with TRBD2. The germline V gene has CDR1 MNHNY and CDR2 SVGAGI (reference sequence). The J segment lost 5 bases and the V segment lost 6 bases, leaving 4 bases of the junction unmatched. This CDR3 has 13 residues. The chain's CDR3 is CASSSTSGDEQYF. The CDR3, as DNA: TGTGCCAGCAGCTCCACTAGCGGGGACGAGCAGTACTTC.

V is TRBV2 and J is TRBJ2-7; D possibly matches TRBD1 or TRBD2 (5 bases each). The length of the CDR3 is 14 residues. The V gene lost 7 bases and the J gene lost 0 bases, with 13 bases spanning the gap. CDR1 is SNHLY and CDR2 is FYNNEI in the germline V gene. The CDR3 spells CASKRDRDSYEQYF. CDR3 nucleotide sequence: TGTGCCAGCAAACGGGACCGGGACTCCTACGAGCAGTACTTC.

V and J are TRBV20-1 and TRBJ2-7; D not certain. The germline gives CDR1 DFQATT, CDR2 SNEGSKA (reference sequence). V lost 1 base and J 3 bases, leaving 10 bases between the germline ends. The CDR3 spans 13 residues. This CDR3 reads CSARVVSRYEQYF. The CDR3 nucleotides are TGCAGTGCTAGAGTAGTAAGTCGCTACGAGCAGTACTTC.

The chain combines TRBV7-9 with TRBJ2-7; possible D gene TRBD2, 5 bases. V dropped 5 bases and J dropped 4 bases, with 21 bases sitting between them. Germline V gene data show CDR1 as SEHNR and CDR2 as FQNEAQ (reference sequence). The CDR3 is made up of 16 amino acids. CDR3 amino acids: CASSPTSGLIKYEQYF. CDR3 DNA sequence: TGTGCCAGCAGCCCGACCTCTGGACTGATCAAATACGAGCAGTACTTC.

This chain uses TRBV29-1 with TRBJ1-4, with D uncertain. The ends were cut back, 3 bases at V and 8 bases at J, with 13 bases in the middle. From germline, CDR1 is SQVTM and CDR2 ANQGSEA. The CDR3 has 13 residues. The CDR3 loop reads CSVEEQEGEKLFF. For the CDR3, the DNA is TGCAGCGTTGAGGAGCAGGAAGGCGAAAAACTGTTTTTT.

The sample holds many counts of this clonotype. The rearrangement links TRBV9 to TRBJ2-1; the match to TRBD1 covers 7 bases. With 4 bases clipped from V and 0 bases from J, the junction kept 4 bases outside the gene matches. The germline V gene has CDR1 SGDLS and CDR2 YYNGEE. The CDR3 runs 15 residues. The CDR3: CASSPRDSSYNEQFF. In nucleotides, the CDR3 is TGTGCCAGCAGCCCCCGGGACAGCTCCTACAATGAGCAGTTCTTC.

CDR3 protein: CALGPGEYNEQFF. The CDR3 DNA is TGTGCCTTGGGGCCGGGGGAATACAATGAGCAGTTCTTC. The chain is built from TRBV2 and TRBJ2-1; a weak D match, TRBD2 (6 bases). V was pared by 11 bases and J by 4 bases, with 15 bases between. CDR1 and CDR2 from the germline V gene are SNHLY and FYNNEI. The CDR3 sequence is 13 residues long.

V and J are TRBV4-2 and TRBJ2-7; 9 bases are a match to TRBD1. V gave up 0 bases and J gave up 3 bases; unmatched junction bases: 6. The CDR3 contains 16 residues. Per the germline V gene, CDR1 is LGHNA and CDR2 is YNFKEQ. The CDR3 loop reads CASSQEVQGAIYEQYF. The CDR3 bases are TGTGCCAGCAGCCAAGAAGTACAGGGGGCTATCTACGAGCAGTACTTC.

V is TRBV12-3 or TRBV12-4 and J is TRBJ1-1; perhaps TRBD1 as D (5 bases). V was trimmed by 7 bases and J by 4 bases, leaving 16 bases between them. The length of the CDR3 is 14 residues. CDR3 in amino acids: CASTPGRVATEAFF. In DNA, the CDR3 is TGTGCCAGCACCCCGGGACGGGTGGCCACTGAAGCTTTCTTT.

The V gene is TRBV20-1, the J gene TRBJ2-7; 13 bases line up with TRBD2. Trimming removed 4 bases from V and 7 bases from J; junction bases left unmatched: 13. This CDR3 is 16 amino acids long. Per the germline V gene, CDR1 is DFQATT and CDR2 is SNEGSKA (reference sequence). DNA for the CDR3: TGCAGTGCTATGAGGACTAGCGGGGGATCCTACAATGAGCAGTACTTC. It encodes CSAMRTSGGSYNEQYF.

Details on this clonotype: Since a much larger clone is just one base distant, this may be a read error. The rearrangement joins TRBV20-1 to TRBJ2-1; D is perhaps TRBD1 (5 bases). The CDR3 spans 15 residues. Germline CDR1 DFQATT, CDR2 SNEGSKA (reference sequence). V was clipped by 0 bases and J by 13 bases, with 22 bases between them. The CDR3 spells CSARDKRQRQETQFF. DNA for the CDR3: TGCAGTGCTAGAGATAAGCGACAGCGTCAAGAGACCCAGTTCTTC.

This clonotype was seen ten or more times. The chain employs TRBV20-1 and TRBJ2-1, with 8 nucleotides matching TRBD2. V dropped 4 bases and J dropped 1; count of bases not matched to a gene: 12. The CDR3 spans 17 residues. Per germline, CDR1 DFQATT and CDR2 SNEGSKA (reference sequence). CDR3 coding DNA: TGCAGTGCTACCCTAGCGGGCCCTTTGCAGTCCTACAATGAGCAGTTCTTC. Translation gives CSATLAGPLQSYNEQFF.

This sequence joins TRBV4-1 and TRBJ2-7; D ambiguous. CDR3 length: 14 amino acids. Germline V gives CDR1 MGHRA, CDR2 YSYEKL. The V end lost 0 bases, the J end lost 3 bases, and 9 bases lay between the germline ends. The CDR3, as DNA: TGCGCCAGCAGCCAAGACCCGAGACGCTACGAGCAGTACTTC. The encoded protein is CASSQDPRRYEQYF.

This chain connects TRBV12-3 or TRBV12-4 to TRBJ2-7; 7 bases agree with TRBD1. The ends lost 6 bases at V and 2 bases at J; junction bases unmatched: 10. This CDR3 contains 15 residues. This chain's CDR3 is CASRSSGTAAYEQYF. In DNA form, the CDR3 reads TGTGCCAGCAGATCTTCCGGGACAGCAGCCTACGAGCAGTACTTC.

The chain links TRBV20-1 to TRBJ2-4, with D perhaps matching TRBD2 (6 bases). The germline V and J ends were trimmed by 6 bases and 13 bases, with 25 bases remaining between them. CDR1 is DFQATT and CDR2 is SNEGSKA in the germline V gene (reference sequence). The CDR3 extends over 14 amino acids. The CDR3 DNA follows: TGCAGTGCCTCGGGACTCCCCTTACGCGGAACCCAGTACTTC. This sequence encodes CSASGLPLRGTQYF.

CDR3 in DNA: TGTGCCAGCAGTCAGGGGGACTACCCTGCGGAGGCCCAGCATTTT. It is translated as CASSQGDYPAEAQHF. The V and J genes are TRBV27 and TRBJ1-5; 7 nucleotides match TRBD1. In germline, CDR1 is MNHEY, CDR2 SMNVEV (reference sequence). V shed 5 bases and J 11 bases; nucleotides not matched to a gene: 15. This CDR3 is 15 amino acids long.

This chain connects TRBV3-1 to TRBJ2-1; D perhaps matches TRBD2 (5 bases). This CDR3 has 13 amino acids. Germline CDR1 and CDR2: LGHDT and YNNKEL (reference sequence). Trimming took off 4 bases at V and 9 bases at J, with 13 bases between the two ends. CDR3 residues: CASSRQLGGEQFF. Here the CDR3 DNA reads TGTGCCAGCAGCCGCCAACTAGGCGGTGAGCAGTTCTTC.

In nucleotides, the CDR3 is TGTGCCATCAGTGGTGGCAGGGACACTGAAGCTTTCTTT. Its protein product is CAISGGRDTEAFF. J is TRBJ1-1 and V is TRBV10-3; the D gene is possibly TRBD1 (5 bases). This CDR3 region has 13 residues. V lost 4 bases and J lost 3, with 9 bases in between. CDR1 ENHRY and CDR2 SYGVKD come from the germline V gene.